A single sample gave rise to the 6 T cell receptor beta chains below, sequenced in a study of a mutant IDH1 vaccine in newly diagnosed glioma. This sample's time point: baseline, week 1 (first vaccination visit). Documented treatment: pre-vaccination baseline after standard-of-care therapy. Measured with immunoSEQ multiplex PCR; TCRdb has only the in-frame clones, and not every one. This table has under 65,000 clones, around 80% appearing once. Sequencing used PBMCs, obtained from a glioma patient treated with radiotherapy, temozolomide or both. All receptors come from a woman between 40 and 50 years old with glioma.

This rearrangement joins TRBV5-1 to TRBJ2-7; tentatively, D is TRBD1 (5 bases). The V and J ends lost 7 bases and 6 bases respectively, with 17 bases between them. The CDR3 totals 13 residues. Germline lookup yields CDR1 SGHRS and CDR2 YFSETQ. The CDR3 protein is CASYDGRVGEQYF. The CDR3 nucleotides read TGCGCCAGCTACGACGGCAGGGTAGGCGAGCAGTACTTC.

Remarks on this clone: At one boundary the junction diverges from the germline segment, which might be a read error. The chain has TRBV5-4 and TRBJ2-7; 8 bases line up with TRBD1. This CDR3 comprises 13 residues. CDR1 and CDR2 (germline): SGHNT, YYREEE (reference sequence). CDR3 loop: CASSLDRAQEQYF. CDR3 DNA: TGTGCCAGCAGTTTGGACAGGGCACAAGAGCAGTACTTC.

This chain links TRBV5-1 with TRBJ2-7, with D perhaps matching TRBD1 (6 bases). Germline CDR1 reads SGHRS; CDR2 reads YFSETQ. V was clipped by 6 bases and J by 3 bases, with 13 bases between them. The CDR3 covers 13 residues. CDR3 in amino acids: CASKGQGSYEQYF. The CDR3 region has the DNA TGCGCCAGCAAGGGTCAGGGGAGCTACGAGCAGTACTTC.

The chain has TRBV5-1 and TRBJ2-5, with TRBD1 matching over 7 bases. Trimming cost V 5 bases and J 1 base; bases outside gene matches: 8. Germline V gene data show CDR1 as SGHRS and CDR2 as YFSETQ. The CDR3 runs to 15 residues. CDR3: CASRGTAVSQETQYF. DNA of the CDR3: TGCGCCAGCAGAGGGACAGCTGTAAGCCAAGAGACCCAGTACTTC.

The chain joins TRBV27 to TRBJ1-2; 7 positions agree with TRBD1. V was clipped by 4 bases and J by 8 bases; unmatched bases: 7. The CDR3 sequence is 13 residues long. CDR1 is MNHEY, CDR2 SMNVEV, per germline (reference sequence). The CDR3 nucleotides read TGTGCCAGCAGTTCGACAGGGTACCGAGGCTACACCTTC. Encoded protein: CASSSTGYRGYTF.

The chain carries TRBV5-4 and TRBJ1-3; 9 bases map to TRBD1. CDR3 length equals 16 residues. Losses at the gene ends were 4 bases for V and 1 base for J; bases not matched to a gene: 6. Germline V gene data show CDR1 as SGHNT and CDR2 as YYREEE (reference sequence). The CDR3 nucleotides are TGTGCCAGCAGCCCTACAGGGGGCATGTCTGGAAACACCATATATTTT. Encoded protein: CASSPTGGMSGNTIYF.